These 19 T cell receptor beta chains share one sample of origin, sequenced in a study of cytomegalovirus exposure and HLA in healthy donors. Some clones are missing from TCRdb's copy, which holds only in-frame ones; the method was immunoSEQ multiplex PCR. The data show tens of thousands of clones, approximately 94% seen once. Source material: PBMCs. The source is a man aged 18 to 29 in good health and CMV-seropositive.

This rearrangement joins TRBV19 to TRBJ1-1; TRBD1 aligns across 9 bases. Germline assignment: CDR1 LNHDA and CDR2 SQIVND (reference sequence). The CDR3 covers 14 residues. Trimming at V came to 5 bases and at J to 4 bases, leaving 5 bases not matched to a gene. The CDR3 DNA reads as TGTGCCAGTAGTGAGGGACAGGGAATCACTGAAGCTTTCTTT. It is translated as CASSEGQGITEAFF. Filled out from reference TRBV19 and TRBJ1-1, the complete variable domain reads DGGITQSPKYLFRKEGQNVTLSCEQNLNHDAMYWYRQDPGQGLRLIYYSQIVNDFQKGDIAEGYSVSREKKESFPLTVTSAQKNPTAFYLCASSEGQGITEAFFGQGTRLTVV.

V and J are TRBV10-2 and TRBJ1-5; D gene unclear. CDR1 is WSHSY, CDR2 SAAADI, per germline. The CDR3 length is 13 residues. Trimming stripped 4 bases from V and 4 bases from J, with 8 bases between. This CDR3 is CASSVQINQPQHF. For the CDR3, the DNA is TGCGCCAGCAGTGTACAGATTAATCAGCCCCAGCATTTT.

The chain links TRBV27 to TRBJ2-3; TRBD2 matches 10 bases. Germline V lookup: CDR1 MNHEY, CDR2 SMNVEV (reference sequence). Unmatched junction bases numbered 6, after V lost 4 bases and J lost 2 bases. The length of the CDR3 is 16 residues. This CDR3 is CASSSKTSGFTDTQYF. The CDR3, as DNA: TGTGCCAGCAGTTCGAAGACTAGCGGGTTCACAGATACGCAGTATTTT.

CDR3 loop: CASSLRQGLNYGYTF. The CDR3 region has the DNA TGCGCCAGCAGCCTCAGACAGGGACTGAACTATGGCTACACCTTC. The chain is built from TRBV4-1 and TRBJ1-2, with 7 bases matching TRBD1. The V gene's germline CDR1 is MGHRA and CDR2 YSYEKL. The CDR3 sequence is 15 residues long. The trim removed 4 bases at V and 2 bases at J, leaving 7 bases unmatched.

The chain couples TRBV28 to TRBJ1-4, with D possibly being TRBD1 (5 bases). Trimming shortened V by 3 bases and J by 7 bases, and 18 bases separated the two germline ends. CDR1 and CDR2 (germline): MDHEN, SYDVKM. This CDR3 is built from 16 residues. CDR3 bases: TGTGCCAGCAGTTTCACGGTGTTCCGGGGACTTGAAAAACTGTTTTTT. Translation gives CASSFTVFRGLEKLFF.

This rearrangement joins TRBV28 to TRBJ2-5, with 8 bases aligning to TRBD2. This CDR3 has 17 residues. V lost 6 bases to trimming and J lost 2 bases; unmatched junction nucleotides: 14. Germline values: CDR1 MDHEN, CDR2 SYDVKM. The CDR3 here is CASSFYPRAGEQETQYF. The CDR3 DNA sequence: TGTGCCAGCAGCTTCTATCCTAGAGCGGGAGAACAAGAGACCCAGTACTTC.

The chain recombines TRBV27 with TRBJ2-3, with TRBD1 identical over 9 bases. In germline, CDR1 is MNHEY, CDR2 SMNVEV (reference sequence). The V and J ends lost 2 bases and 1 base, in that order; junction bases with no gene match: 16. This CDR3 comprises 20 residues. Here the CDR3 reads CASSLPPPGQGVSGTDTQYF. The DNA for the CDR3 is TGTGCCAGCAGTTTACCGCCTCCGGGACAGGGAGTATCTGGCACAGATACGCAGTATTTT.

The chain carries TRBV11-3 and TRBJ2-7, with 9 bases lining up with TRBD1. Per germline, CDR1 SGHNT and CDR2 YENEEA. V shed 5 bases, J shed 2 bases, and the junction held 7 bases outside the gene matches. This CDR3 spans 15 amino acids. The CDR3 region has the DNA TGTGCCAGCAGCCCGACAGGGGGGCTACCCTACGAGCAGTACTTC. Protein product: CASSPTGGLPYEQYF.

The J gene is TRBJ1-5, the V gene TRBV28; the D is unclear. Trimming left V 4 bases short and J 0 bases short, with 16 bases between. This CDR3 region has 17 residues. Germline V CDR1 and CDR2: MDHEN, SYDVKM. The CDR3 sequence is CASSSLLIRVSNQPQHF. The CDR3 bases are TGTGCCAGCAGTTCCCTCCTCATTCGAGTTAGCAATCAGCCCCAGCATTTT.

This chain links TRBV15 with TRBJ1-2; the match to TRBD1 covers 9 bases. Germline V gene data show CDR1 as LNHNV and CDR2 as YYDKDF (reference sequence). This CDR3 is built from 16 residues. Germline trimming cut 0 bases from V and 7 bases from J; bases unmatched to any gene: 9. This CDR3 is CATSRDSGDRVFGYTF. The CDR3 coding sequence is TGTGCCACCAGCAGAGATTCGGGGGACAGGGTTTTTGGCTACACCTTC.

The CDR3 is CASSLDPATKNIQYF. The CDR3 DNA reads as TGTGCCAGCAGCTTAGACCCTGCGACCAAAAACATTCAGTACTTC. V is TRBV7-2 and J is TRBJ2-4; D not certain. The germline V gene encodes CDR1 SGHTA and CDR2 FQGNSA. V lost 1 base to trimming and J lost 2 bases, with 9 bases between them. The CDR3 is made up of 15 amino acids.

V is TRBV7-8 and J is TRBJ2-1, with 10 nucleotides matching TRBD2. The CDR3 has 16 residues. Losses at the gene ends were 4 bases for V and 8 bases for J; bases not matched to a gene: 11. Germline V gene sequence: CDR1 SGHVS, CDR2 FQNEAQ. CDR3 DNA: TGTGCCAGCAGCTGTCAGCGGGGGGGCCTTATTGATGAGCAGTTCTTC. Translation gives CASSCQRGGLIDEQFF. The variable domain in full, with the rest retrieved from reference TRBV7-8 and TRBJ2-1, is GAGVSQSPRYKVAKRGQDVALRCDPISGHVSLFWYQQALGQGPEFLTYFQNEAQLDKSGLPSDRFFAERPEGSVSTLKIQRTQQEDSAVYLCASSCQRGGLIDEQFFGPGTRLTVL.

The chain has TRBV7-9 and TRBJ1-5; D uncertain. V was clipped by 4 bases and J by 5 bases, with 15 bases between them. The CDR3 consists of 15 residues. Germline-derived CDR1 and CDR2 are SEHNR and FQNEAQ (reference sequence). This chain's CDR3 is CASSSGLAVDQPQHF. Here the CDR3 DNA reads TGTGCCAGCAGCTCCGGCCTGGCGGTTGATCAGCCCCAGCATTTT.

The chain employs TRBV20-1 and TRBJ2-5; no reliable D call. V was trimmed by 3 bases and J by 5 bases, leaving 7 bases between them. Germline CDR1 DFQATT, CDR2 SNEGSKA (reference sequence). CDR3 length: 11 amino acids. CDR3 DNA sequence: TGCAGTGCTAGCCCCCCTGAGACCCAGTACTTC. Its translation: CSASPPETQYF.

V is TRBV21-1 and J is TRBJ2-4; no check of the table's D call, TRBD2, against the DNA was made. TRBV21-1 is reported as a pseudogene. The CDR3 runs 16 residues. The CDR3 region is CASSKDRQGRENIQYF. CDR3 coding DNA: TGTGCCAGCAGCAAAGATCGCCAGGGGAGGGAAAACATTCAGTACTTC.

The chain couples TRBV7-2 to TRBJ2-2; tentative D call: TRBD2 (5 bases). The V end lost 1 base, the J end lost 1 base, and 7 bases lay between the germline ends. The CDR3 contains 15 residues. Germline V gene sequence: CDR1 SGHTA, CDR2 FQGNSA. CDR3: CASSLGRGNTGELFF. The CDR3 region has the DNA TGTGCCAGCAGCTTAGGTCGGGGGAACACCGGGGAGCTGTTTTTT. Complete variable domain (other parts from reference TRBV7-2 and TRBJ2-2): GAGVSQSPSNKVTEKGKDVELRCDPISGHTALYWYRQSLGQGLEFLIYFQGNSAPDKSGLPSDRFSAERTGGSVSTLTIQRTQQEDSAVYLCASSLGRGNTGELFFGEGSRLTVL.

This clone occurred once. This chain's CDR3 is CASSQERLAGGPYEQYF. The CDR3 DNA reads TGCGCCAGCAGCCAAGAAAGACTAGCGGGAGGCCCCTACGAGCAGTACTTC. This chain connects TRBV4-3 to TRBJ2-7; 13 bases fit TRBD2. The CDR3 extends over 17 amino acids. The V gene end was trimmed by 0 bases and the J gene end by 2 bases; junction bases not matched to a gene: 4. CDR1 LGHNA and CDR2 YSLEER come from the germline V gene.

The chain couples TRBV4-3 to TRBJ1-4; tentatively, D is TRBD1 (5 bases). V was cut by 0 bases and J by 6 bases, with 11 bases left in between. The CDR3 contains 15 residues. CDR1 and CDR2 (germline): LGHNA, YSLEER. CDR3 sequence (DNA): TGCGCCAGCAGCCAAGAATGGACACCGGATGAAAAACTGTTTTTT. It codes for CASSQEWTPDEKLFF.

The V gene is TRBV27, the J gene TRBJ1-4; D may be TRBD1 (6 bases). V dropped 5 bases and J dropped 4 bases, with 11 bases sitting between them. Per germline, CDR1 MNHEY and CDR2 SMNVEV (reference sequence). The CDR3 totals 14 residues. The CDR3 loop is CASSRGGHNEKLFF. The CDR3 DNA is TGTGCCAGCAGTCGGGGGGGGCATAATGAAAAACTGTTTTTT.